Shown below are 9 T cell receptor beta chains from a single sample sequenced in a study of blood T cell repertoires in COVID-19. The table came from immunoSEQ multiplex PCR; TCRdb's copy has only in-frame clones and leaves some out. The sample consists of over 70,000 clones, about four fifths of them appearing once. The sequenced sample was peripheral blood. These receptors came from a man between 65 and 85 years old with COVID-19, enrolled during active disease.

This clone is labeled as medium-sized. The CDR3 DNA reads as TGTGCCAGCAGCTCATGGACAGGGGAGGGCTACACCTTC. Its protein product is CASSSWTGEGYTF. The chain combines TRBV5-8 with TRBJ1-2; 9 bases fit TRBD1. Germline V gene lookup returns CDR1 SGHTS and CDR2 YDEGEE. Unmatched junction bases numbered 5, after V lost 3 bases and J lost 8 bases. The CDR3 runs to 13 residues.

The chain employs TRBV5-1 and TRBJ1-2; no reliable D call. V was clipped by 2 bases and J by 7 bases, with 12 bases between them. Germline loops: CDR1 SGHRS, CDR2 YFSETQ. This CDR3 spans 13 amino acids. CDR3 sequence reads: CASSFIGELGYTF. CDR3 DNA: TGCGCCAGCAGCTTCATCGGGGAACTTGGCTACACCTTC.

Turning to this clone: Relative to the germline gene, one junction end is altered; a read error may explain this. V gene TRBV29-1 combines with J gene TRBJ1-1, with TRBD1 matching over 8 bases. This CDR3 is 12 amino acids long. Germline V CDR1 and CDR2: SQVTM, ANQGSEA. For the CDR3, the DNA is TGCAGCGCCAGGGGGCTGAAGACTGAAGCTTTCTTT. Protein product: CSARGLKTEAFF.

The gene calls are TRBV4-1 and TRBJ2-3; D is uncertain. Germline V gene sequence: CDR1 MGHRA, CDR2 YSYEKL. This CDR3 has 18 amino acids. Trimming took 0 bases from V and 0 from J, leaving 16 bases between them. CDR3: CASSQEGRARFSTDTQYF. CDR3 DNA sequence: TGCGCCAGCAGCCAAGAAGGAAGAGCGAGATTCAGCACAGATACGCAGTATTTT.

The genes are TRBV3-1 (or the pseudogene TRBV3-2) and TRBJ2-3; the D is unclear. The CDR3 extends over 12 amino acids. Germline V gives CDR1 LGHDT, CDR2 YNNKEL (reference sequence). V was shortened by 4 bases and J by 3 bases, with 5 bases between the two germline ends. CDR3 bases: TGTGCCAGCAGCCCCCGGACAGATACGCAGTATTTT. Amino acids: CASSPRTDTQYF.

The chain links TRBV23-1 to TRBJ1-5; TRBD1 might be the D (6 bases). Being an ORF, TRBV23-1 has a function that is uncertain. V lost 7 bases and J lost 7, with 11 bases in between. The CDR3 loop spans 12 amino acids. This CDR3 is CASTYREQPQHF. The DNA of the CDR3 is TGCGCCAGCACCTACAGGGAACAGCCCCAGCATTTT.

This chain joins TRBV27 and TRBJ2-5; TRBD2 matches 11 bases. J was trimmed by 5 bases and V by 5 bases; bases with no gene match: 13. Germline V gives CDR1 MNHEY, CDR2 SMNVEV (reference sequence). This CDR3 is 17 amino acids long. CDR3 nucleotides: TGTGCCAGCAGTCCTCGACTAGCGGGGCCCCCGTGGGAGACCCAGTACTTC. Translation gives CASSPRLAGPPWETQYF.

The J gene is TRBJ2-3, the V gene TRBV5-4, with a possible D match to TRBD2 (6 bases). Germline V gene lookup returns CDR1 SGHNT and CDR2 YYREEE (reference sequence). This CDR3 has 15 residues. The V and J ends lost 2 bases and 2 bases respectively, with 12 bases between them. CDR3 in amino acids: CASSFGGTYTDTQYF. DNA of the CDR3: TGTGCCAGCAGCTTTGGGGGGACTTACACAGATACGCAGTATTTT.

V usage is TRBV19 and J usage is TRBJ2-6; 7 bases align to TRBD2. CDR3 length: 16 amino acids. Germline V lookup: CDR1 LNHDA, CDR2 SQIVND (reference sequence). The CDR3 coding sequence is TGTCGTACCACCTCGGGAGGTAACTCTGGGGCCAACGTCCTGACTTTC. As protein: CRTTSGGNSGANVLTF. The full variable domain, its missing parts supplied by reference TRBV19 and TRBJ2-6, is DGGITQSPKYLFRKEGQNVTLSCEQNLNHDAMYWYRQDPGQGLRLIYYSQIVNDFQKGDIAEGYSVSREKKESFPLTVTSAQKNPTAFYLCRTTSGGNSGANVLTFGAGSRLTVL.